This T cell receptor (beta chain) was captured by sequencing in a study of shared clonotypes between healthy human individuals. Overall study context: Ranging from 18 to 49 in age, donors were a couple of women and three men.

Caucasian adults living in Nashville, Tennessee, provided all samples. Study results and caveats: Some clonotypes were shared by all four sorted-subset donors, while others were not shared. The non-shared ones had lower generation probabilities than the shared ones.

The length of the CDR3 is 15 residues. J was trimmed by 4 bases and V by 6 bases; bases with no gene match: 8. The germline V gene encodes CDR1 MGHRA and CDR2 YSYEKL. Comment on this clone: Antigen specificity is unknown.

Assay used: immunoSEQ multiplex PCR; TCRdb lists only in-frame clones, some missing. The table has more than 850,000 clones, 70% to 80% seen once. The source material was memory CD4+ T cells from PBMCs. Noted subset: CD45RA-negative fraction. The origin of this receptor is a man between 18 and 35 years old in good health. Some clones in this sample may be carry-over from other donors' samples. The J gene is TRBJ2-3, the V gene TRBV4-1; 9 bases line up with TRBD1. The CDR3 loop reads CASSTGTGWADTQYF. CDR3 DNA: TGCGCCAGCAGTACCGGGACAGGGTGGGCAGATACGCAGTATTTT.